At least ten counts were recorded for the clone carrying this T cell receptor (beta chain). The antigen remains undetermined. This sample is part of a study of molecular identifiers for immune sequencing clone quantification. Study conclusions and caveats: For effector cells, clones above 20 RNA copies held over 97% of molecules; for naive cells, under 1%.

CDR1 and CDR2 (germline): SGHDT, YYEEEE. The CDR3 is made up of 14 amino acids. The V gene lost 1 base and the J gene lost 1 base, with 9 bases spanning the gap. From roughly 21,000 to 960,000 sorted cells, naive CD8 libraries were generated with 10%, 30% or 50% RNA. Naive CD8 T cells were FACS-sorted by CD8+CD4-CCR7+CD45RA+ markers. TCRdb called the PCR reads again in MiXCR, with one record for every CDR3 protein. The sample carries about 510,000 distinct CDR3 sequences, over 20% recorded once. The source material was naive CD8+ T cells from blood, with Jurkat cell RNA spiked in. Described subset: FACS-sorted CD8+CD4-CCR7+CD45RA+ naive T cells. The chain is built from TRBV5-6 and TRBJ2-7; unclear D gene. The sequence was collected from a human donor in good health. Some libraries in this study had Jurkat cell RNA spiked in. The CDR3 DNA reads as TGTGCCAGCAGCTTGTCGCCAGGATCCTACGAGCAGTACTTC. As protein: CASSLSPGSYEQYF.